This TCR beta chain is drawn from a study of T cell responses to AZD1222 COVID-19 vaccine. Points from the study as a whole: Only a handful of people who got AZD1222 tested seropositive at baseline. A mostly white British donor set with more females was recruited, and clonal diversity was possibly underestimated.

Repertoires were generated with immunoSEQ multiplex PCR, while TCRdb's copy carries only in-frame clones and drops some. The data show fewer than 200,000 clones, 85% to 90% seen once. On this clone: Its antigen is not known.

The V end lost 0 bases, the J end lost 4 bases, and 9 bases lay between the germline ends. Germline CDR1 and CDR2: SGHAT and FQDESV (reference sequence). This CDR3 is built from 14 residues. This TCR was recovered from an adult in good health. The chain couples TRBV11-1 to TRBJ1-2; a possible D gene is TRBD1 (5 bases). The specimen was peripheral blood, collected on day 0 of AZD1222 vaccination. CDR3 region: CASSLARTGYGYTF. DNA for the CDR3: TGTGCCAGCAGCTTAGCGCGTACAGGCTATGGCTACACCTTC.